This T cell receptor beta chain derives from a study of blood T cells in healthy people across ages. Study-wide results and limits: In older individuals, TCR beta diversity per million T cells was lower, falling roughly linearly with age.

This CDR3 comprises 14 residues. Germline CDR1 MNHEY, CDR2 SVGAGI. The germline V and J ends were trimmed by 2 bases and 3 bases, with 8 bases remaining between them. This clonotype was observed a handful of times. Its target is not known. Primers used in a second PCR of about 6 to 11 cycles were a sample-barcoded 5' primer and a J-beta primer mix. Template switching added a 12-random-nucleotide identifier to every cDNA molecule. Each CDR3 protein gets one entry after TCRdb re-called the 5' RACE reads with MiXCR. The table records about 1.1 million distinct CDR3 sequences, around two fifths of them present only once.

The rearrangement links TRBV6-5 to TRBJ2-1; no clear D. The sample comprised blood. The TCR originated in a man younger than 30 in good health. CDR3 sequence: CASSYEADYNEQFF. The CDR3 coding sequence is TGTGCCAGCAGTTACGAGGCAGACTACAATGAGCAGTTCTTC.